This TCR beta chain was captured in a study of T cells in Graves' hyperthyroidism and ophthalmopathy. Study summary: Blood from the periphery was taken at initial diagnosis, before any treatment.

Study-wide points: Most clonotypes expanded in the thyroid (above 0.001) were also present in blood.

Amplified regions were TCR beta CDR3 sequences from RNA transcripts. A first-round RT-PCR of the TCR CDR3 used the HTBI primer set. TCRdb re-derived calls from the multiplex PCR reads in MiXCR, one entry per CDR3 protein. The repertoire has under 300,000 distinct CDR3 sequences, more than 10% of them found once; the top ten carry almost 8%. Uncontrolled infection, other autoimmune disease, pregnancy or lactation excluded patients. Concerning this clonotype itself: What it recognizes is unknown.

V lost 3 bases to trimming and J lost 0 bases, with 12 bases between them. Germline CDR1 and CDR2: SNHLY and FYNNEI. CDR3 length equals 16 residues. The receptor's source is a woman in her 30s with Graves' hyperthyroidism that later progressed to Graves' ophthalmopathy. The V call is TRBV2, the J call TRBJ2-1; D is possibly TRBD2 (6 bases). The sequenced sample was blood. The CDR3 bases are TGTGCCAGCAGTGATCCCCCCGGGAGCTCCTACAATGAGCAGTTCTTC. Translation: CASSDPPGSSYNEQFF. The entire variable domain, with the rest obtained from reference TRBV2 and TRBJ2-1, is as follows: EPEVTQTPSHQVTQMGQEVILRCVPISNHLYFYWYRQILGQKVEFLVSFYNNEISEKSEIFDDQFSVERPDGSNFTLKIRSTKLEDSAMYFCASSDPPGSSYNEQFFGPGTRLTVL.